This T cell receptor beta chain was captured in a study of shared clonotypes between healthy human individuals. Whole-study findings and limits: Sample collection involved blood only; tissue repertoires are likely different. Generally, naive subsets (rather than memory subsets) showed larger estimated richness. Non-shared clonotypes displayed generation probabilities falling below those of clonotypes present in all four donors.

The repertoire was sequenced with immunoSEQ multiplex PCR; TCRdb's copy has only in-frame clones and lacks some. The sample holds a few million clones, approximately 95% seen once. This CDR3 has 14 amino acids. Germline-derived CDR1 and CDR2 are SEHNR and FQNEAQ (reference sequence). Unmatched junction bases numbered 10, after V lost 4 bases and J lost 8 bases. Note on this clone: Its antigen is not identified.

This TCR came from a man younger than 35 in good health. Some clones in this sample may be carry-over from other donors' samples. Material for sequencing was naive CD4+ T cells from PBMCs. Specified subset: CD45RA+ positively selected. The chain is built from TRBV7-9 and TRBJ1-2; TRBD1 matches at 7 bases. As DNA, the CDR3 is TGTGCCAGCAGCTGCAACAGGGGAAGGTGGGGCTACACCTTC. Its protein product is CASSCNRGRWGYTF.